Listed below are T cell receptor beta chains from one sample, sequenced in a study of beta chain features in type 1 diabetes. The table came from immunoSEQ multiplex PCR; TCRdb's copy has only in-frame clones and leaves some out. The top ten hold more than 0.45% of the sample, which has under 130,000 clones, roughly 28% seen once. Material: central memory CD4+ T cells from blood. These receptors all stem from a woman under 30 with type 1 diabetes. Each CDR3 is given with its conserved first and last residue. A D gene is named only where the DNA matches it firmly. The size entry is marked missing in some rows and otherwise reads once, few, many or a size class.

j_call d_call clone_size v_call cdr3_aa cdr3_nt
TRBJ1-1 TRBD1 . TRBV9 CASSLKGGTVNTEAFF TGTGCCAGCAGCTTGAAAGGGGGGACAGTGAACACTGAAGCTTTCTTT
TRBJ2-5 TRBD1 few TRBV18 CASSPGDRGRETQYF TGTGCCAGCTCACCAGGAGACAGGGGCCGAGAGACCCAGTACTTC
TRBJ2-1 . . TRBV5-4 CASSPRGWVAQNEQFF TGTGCCAGCAGCCCCCGCGGGTGGGTAGCGCAAAATGAGCAGTTCTTC
TRBJ2-1 . few TRBV28 CASSRTPEGQFF TGTGCCAGCAGCCGGACCCCCGAGGGGCAGTTCTTC
TRBJ1-1 . few TRBV30 CAWNGGNTEAFF TGTGCCTGGAACGGGGGGAACACTGAAGCTTTCTTT
TRBJ1-1 TRBD1 . TRBV5-6 CASSFEQGRNTEAFF TGTGCCAGCAGCTTCGAACAGGGGAGAAACACTGAAGCTTTCTTT
TRBJ1-5 . . TRBV2 CASSEIQVNQPQHF TGTGCCAGCAGTGAAATTCAGGTTAATCAGCCCCAGCATTTT
TRBJ2-3 TRBD1 . TRBV5-1 CASSPGQGGDTQYF TGCGCCAGCAGCCCGGGACAGGGGGGCGATACGCAGTATTTT
TRBJ2-5 TRBD2 . TRBV7-2 CASRTTSWEETQYF TGTGCCAGCAGGACGACTAGCTGGGAAGAGACCCAGTACTTC
TRBJ2-3 TRBD2 . TRBV11-2 CASMLAGADTQYF TGTGCCAGCATGCTAGCGGGAGCAGATACGCAGTATTTT
TRBJ2-5 TRBD1 . TRBV20-1 CSLGQEETQYF TGCAGTCTAGGACAGGAAGAGACCCAGTACTTC
TRBJ2-1 TRBD2 . TRBV5-1 CASSPGLAPYNEQFF TGCGCCAGCAGTCCGGGACTAGCGCCCTACAATGAGCAGTTCTTC
TRBJ2-7 TRBD2 . TRBV27 CASSLSGGKFGEQYF TGTGCCAGCAGCTTATCGGGGGGGAAGTTCGGGGAGCAGTACTTC
TRBJ2-1 . . TRBV5-6 CASSSHQGWSYNEQFF TGTGCCAGCAGCTCACATCAGGGGTGGTCCTACAATGAGCAGTTCTTC
TRBJ2-7 TRBD2 few TRBV7-2 CASSGRSYEQYF TGTGCCTCTAGCGGGAGATCCTACGAGCAGTACTTC
TRBJ2-1 . . TRBV11-2 CASSTRFYNEQFF TGTGCCAGCAGCACTAGGTTCTACAATGAGCAGTTCTTC
TRBJ2-5 TRBD2 . TRBV5-4 CASSPVLGSGRGKTQYF TGTGCCAGCAGCCCTGTGTTGGGTAGCGGGAGAGGAAAGACCCAGTACTTC
TRBJ1-2 . . TRBV30 CASDGGAGYGYTF TGTGCCTCCGATGGGGGGGCTGGCTATGGCTACACCTTC
TRBJ1-2 TRBD1 . TRBV30 CAWSEEDRSRYTF TGTGCCTGGAGTGAGGAGGACAGGAGTCGCTACACCTTC
TRBJ2-4 TRBD1 . TRBV30 CAWSRDSKNIQYF TGTGCCTGGAGCCGGGACAGCAAAAACATTCAGTACTTC
TRBJ1-1 TRBD1 . TRBV5-1 CASSHLDRGTLRTEAFF TGCGCCAGCAGCCACCTCGACAGGGGGACTTTGAGAACTGAAGCTTTCTTT
TRBJ1-3 TRBD1 . TRBV6-5 CASSYSRDSGNTIYF TGTGCCAGCAGTTACTCCCGGGACAGTGGAAACACCATATATTTT
TRBJ2-1 TRBD1 few TRBV30 CAWSFGTGYNEQFF TGTGCCTGGAGTTTTGGGACAGGATACAATGAGCAGTTCTTC
TRBJ2-7 TRBD1 few TRBV27 CASSPGTGGYEQYF TGTGCCAGCAGCCCCGGGACAGGGGGGTACGAGCAGTACTTC
TRBJ2-5 TRBD1 few TRBV11-2 CASSPDRERGTQYF TGTGCCAGCAGCCCGGACAGGGAAAGAGGGACCCAGTACTTC
TRBJ2-1 . few TRBV19 CASSIPGVGREQFF TGTGCCAGTAGTATCCCGGGGGTAGGTAGAGAGCAGTTCTTC
TRBJ2-1 TRBD1 . TRBV9 CASSVAQGVFDEQFF TGTGCCAGCAGCGTAGCACAGGGGGTATTCGATGAGCAGTTCTTC
TRBJ2-1 TRBD2 few TRBV4-2 CASSQDVAGQYNEQFF TGTGCCAGCAGCCAAGATGTAGCGGGGCAATACAATGAGCAGTTCTTC
TRBJ1-1 . few TRBV5-1 CASSPDIWNTEAFF TGCGCCAGCAGCCCGGACATATGGAACACTGAAGCTTTCTTT
TRBJ2-1 TRBD2 . TRBV19 CASSSLTSGGNNEQFF TGTGCCAGTAGTAGTTTAACTAGCGGGGGAAACAATGAGCAGTTCTTC
TRBJ1-2 . . TRBV28 CASSVEGGDIGYTF TGTGCCAGCAGTGTGGAGGGGGGGGATATCGGCTACACCTTC
TRBJ2-5 . . TRBV11-2 CASSPSFQETQYF TGTGCCAGCAGCCCCTCGTTTCAAGAGACCCAGTACTTC
TRBJ2-5 . . TRBV5-4 CASSTNRAWETQYF TGTGCCAGCAGCACAAACAGGGCTTGGGAGACCCAGTACTTC
TRBJ1-4 TRBD1 . TRBV28 CASSLPGQGSGKLFF TGTGCCAGCAGTCTGCCGGGACAGGGGAGTGGAAAACTGTTTTTT
TRBJ2-3 TRBD2 . TRBV30 CAWRSGRADTQYF TGTGCCTGGAGAAGCGGGAGGGCAGATACGCAGTATTTT
TRBJ2-3 TRBD2 few TRBV19 CASSTGGGERDTQYF TGTGCCAGTAGTACCGGGGGGGGAGAGCGAGATACGCAGTATTTT
TRBJ1-1 TRBD1 few TRBV6-6 CATRGLVWTEAFF TGTGCCACCAGGGGGCTGGTTTGGACTGAAGCTTTCTTT
TRBJ1-2 TRBD1 once TRBV7-9 CASSPGQGPNYGYTF TGTGCCAGCAGCCCTGGACAGGGGCCTAACTATGGCTACACCTTC
TRBJ2-7 TRBD1 . TRBV18 CASSPDREISYEQYF TGTGCCAGCTCACCCGACAGGGAGATCTCCTACGAGCAGTACTTC
TRBJ1-4 TRBD1 . TRBV2 CASSVSQGENEKLFF TGTGCCAGCAGTGTGAGTCAGGGGGAAAATGAAAAACTGTTTTTT
TRBJ2-1 . . TRBV19 CASSIRGLTGDEQFF TGTGCCAGTAGTATACGGGGACTCACAGGCGATGAGCAGTTCTTC
TRBJ2-1 TRBD1 few TRBV5-5 CASSLRQGYNEQFF TGTGCCAGCAGCCTCAGACAGGGGTACAATGAGCAGTTCTTC
TRBJ2-1 TRBD2 few TRBV29-1 CSVRDYRGIEQFF TGCAGCGTCCGGGACTACCGTGGAATTGAGCAGTTCTTC
TRBJ2-5 TRBD1 . TRBV6-1 CATGTGYQETQYF TGTGCCACGGGGACAGGGTACCAAGAGACCCAGTACTTC
TRBJ1-1 . few TRBV4-2 CASSLGAAGNTEAFF TGTGCCAGCAGCCTAGGGGCCGCAGGGAACACTGAAGCTTTCTTT
TRBJ2-7 TRBD1 . TRBV25-1 CASSSTRDRLLEQYF TGTGCCAGCAGTTCTACCCGGGACAGGCTACTCGAGCAGTACTTC
TRBJ1-2 TRBD1 . TRBV5-6 CASSLQGDGYTF TGTGCCAGCAGCTTGCAGGGGGACGGCTACACCTTC
TRBJ2-2 TRBD2 . TRBV2 CASSTQGGLAGELFF TGTGCCAGCAGTACCCAGGGAGGGCTGGCCGGGGAGCTGTTTTTT